Presented here are 19 T cell receptor beta chains from one specimen sequenced in a study of blood T cells in healthy people across ages (dated by TCRdb to between 2015 and 2017). The receptor library was made with 5' RACE. Data came from an Illumina HiSeq 2500. A second about 6 to 11 cycle PCR used a sample-barcoded 5' primer and a J-beta primer mix. TCRdb's own reprocessing of the public reads used fastp at Q25 and MiXCR and kept productive beta chains. Rows are unified per CDR3 protein, each entry keeping the most common DNA and genes. This sample gives over a million distinct CDR3 sequences in total; 40% to 50% of them show up just once. The ten biggest clones cover 7% to 9.5% of the sample. The sequenced material came from blood. All receptors come from a woman aged 18-29 years in good health.

V gene TRBV20-1 combines with J gene TRBJ1-4; unclear D gene. V gave up 1 base and J gave up 3 bases, with 15 bases separating them. The germline V gene has CDR1 DFQATT and CDR2 SNEGSKA (reference sequence). This CDR3 is 16 amino acids long. CDR3 protein: CSARGRFVVANEKLFF. Written as DNA, the CDR3 is TGCAGTGCTAGAGGTCGATTTGTTGTGGCTAATGAAAAACTGTTTTTT.

The chain uses TRBV3-1 and TRBJ2-1; possibly TRBD1 or TRBD2 for D (6 bases each). The ends were cut back, 4 bases at V and 5 bases at J, with 18 bases in the middle. This CDR3 region has 16 residues. CDR1 LGHDT and CDR2 YNNKEL come from the germline V gene (reference sequence). The CDR3 spells CASSPSGGTTHNEQFF. CDR3 in DNA: TGTGCCAGCAGCCCTTCGGGCGGGACAACCCACAATGAGCAGTTCTTC.

This rearrangement joins TRBV10-3 to TRBJ2-1; no reliable D call. CDR1 is ENHRY and CDR2 is SYGVKD in the germline V gene. Between the trimmed V and J ends, which lost 10 bases and 5 bases, there was a span of 9 bases. This CDR3 contains 11 residues. The CDR3 DNA reads as TGTGCCACCGCAGATAACAATGAGCAGTTCTTC. This codes for CATADNNEQFF.

In this sample, this clonotype turned up a few times. The J gene is TRBJ1-6, the V gene TRBV4-1; tentatively, D is TRBD1 (5 bases). V dropped 1 base and J dropped 0 bases, with 10 bases sitting between them. Germline-derived CDR1 and CDR2 are MGHRA and YSYEKL. The CDR3 is 17 residues long. DNA of the CDR3: TGCGCCAGCAGCCAAGGGGGCAGCGACTCCTATAATTCACCCCTCCACTTT. Amino acids: CASSQGGSDSYNSPLHF.

The CDR3 loop is CASSYGGRLVNEQFF. Here the CDR3 DNA reads TGTGCCAGCAGTTATGGCGGGAGACTGGTAAATGAGCAGTTCTTC. V gene TRBV6-5 combines with J gene TRBJ2-1; 7 bases are shared with TRBD2. From germline, CDR1 is MNHEY and CDR2 SVGAGI. The V and J ends lost 3 bases and 7 bases, in that order; junction bases with no gene match: 9. The CDR3 is 15 residues long.

V and J are TRBV5-1 and TRBJ1-5; D is possibly TRBD1 (6 bases). The CDR3 loop spans 15 amino acids. Germline values: CDR1 SGHRS, CDR2 YFSETQ. The V gene lost 4 bases and the J gene lost 4 bases, with 15 bases spanning the gap. Written as DNA, the CDR3 is TGCGCCAGCAGCGTGGGACACGGAGGAAATCAGCCCCAGCATTTT. Protein product: CASSVGHGGNQPQHF.

The rearrangement uses TRBV5-1 and TRBJ2-3, with TRBD1 matching over 10 bases. J lost 4 bases, V lost 3 bases, and 14 bases had no gene match. Germline V gene sequence: CDR1 SGHRS, CDR2 YFSETQ. CDR3 length equals 18 residues. CDR3 in amino acids: CASSWTGTGVALSDTQYF. CDR3 in DNA: TGCGCCAGCAGCTGGACCGGGACAGGGGTCGCCCTCTCAGATACGCAGTATTTT.

V gene TRBV7-2 combines with J gene TRBJ1-1; D is unresolved. This CDR3 spans 13 amino acids. The V end lost 4 bases, the J end lost 5 bases, and 11 bases lay between the germline ends. CDR1 is SGHTA and CDR2 is FQGNSA in the germline V gene. The CDR3 region is CASSSQSGTEAFF. CDR3 nucleotides: TGTGCCAGCAGCTCCCAGTCGGGAACTGAAGCTTTCTTT.

This clonotype showed up just a few times. The V and J genes are TRBV12-3 or TRBV12-4 and TRBJ2-5; 10 positions agree with TRBD2. The junction had 8 bases not matched to a gene; V was cut back by 5 bases and J by 5 bases. The CDR3 extends over 15 amino acids. The CDR3 DNA follows: TGTGCCAGCAGTCCCGGGACTAGCGTTCGGGAGACCCAGTACTTC. This translates into CASSPGTSVRETQYF.

The chain recombines TRBV20-1 with TRBJ2-3, with D maybe TRBD1 (6 bases). Trimming cost V 1 base and J 0 bases, with 17 bases left between them. The CDR3 is 17 residues long. Looked up from germline, CDR1 is DFQATT and CDR2 is SNEGSKA (reference sequence). CDR3 sequence reads: CSARALGQPKSTDTQYF. Written as DNA, the CDR3 is TGCAGTGCTAGAGCACTAGGACAGCCCAAGAGCACAGATACGCAGTATTTT.

This clonotype occurred a few times. CDR3 sequence: CASSDQGQDQPQHF. In DNA form, the CDR3 reads TGTGCCAGCAGTGACCAGGGACAGGATCAGCCCCAGCATTTT. The rearrangement uses TRBV2 and TRBJ1-5; 8 bases align to TRBD1. The trim removed 3 bases at V and 5 bases at J, leaving 3 bases unmatched. The CDR3 runs 14 residues. The V gene's germline CDR1 is SNHLY and CDR2 FYNNEI.

This clonotype has a single count. The gene calls are TRBV12-3 or TRBV12-4 and TRBJ1-2; D unresolved. This CDR3 spans 13 amino acids. The germline V and J ends were trimmed by 5 bases and 6 bases, with 13 bases remaining between them. Here the CDR3 DNA reads TGTGCCAGCAGTGCCCTCGGGGTAAATGGCTACACCTTC. Translation gives CASSALGVNGYTF.

The rearrangement links TRBV2 to TRBJ2-5, with D perhaps being TRBD1 or TRBD2 (5 bases each). The CDR3 consists of 16 residues. Germline loops: CDR1 SNHLY, CDR2 FYNNEI. Trimming pared 4 bases from V and 5 bases from J, leaving 20 bases between. In DNA, the CDR3 is TGTGCCAGCAGTGGGAGGCAGGGACGATTAACGGAGACCCAGTACTTC. Translating gives CASSGRQGRLTETQYF.

The V call is TRBV6-1, the J call TRBJ2-3; D gene unclear. V was cut by 6 bases and J by 2 bases, with 9 bases left in between. This CDR3 has 13 amino acids. CDR1 MNHNS and CDR2 SASEGT come from the germline V gene. The CDR3 region is CASRADITDTQYF. The CDR3 DNA reads TGTGCCAGCAGGGCTGACATCACAGATACGCAGTATTTT.

This rearrangement joins TRBV4-1 to TRBJ2-5, with 7 bases fitting TRBD2. Germline V gene lookup returns CDR1 MGHRA and CDR2 YSYEKL. This CDR3 comprises 15 residues. With 0 bases clipped from V and 1 base from J, the junction kept 2 bases outside the gene matches. Here the CDR3 reads CASSQDTSAQETQYF. The CDR3 bases are TGCGCCAGCAGCCAAGACACTAGCGCCCAAGAGACCCAGTACTTC.

The chain recombines TRBV20-1 with TRBJ1-1; the match to TRBD1 covers 7 bases. CDR1 is DFQATT and CDR2 is SNEGSKA in the germline V gene (reference sequence). The CDR3 runs 14 residues. Trimming at V came to 6 bases and at J to 2 bases, leaving 9 bases not matched to a gene. This CDR3 reads CSAKGARGNTEAFF. The CDR3 coding sequence is TGCAGTGCAAAGGGGGCTAGGGGAAACACTGAAGCTTTCTTT.

A note on this clonotype: Germline is not matched at one junction end, which may reflect a read error. V is TRBV7-9 and J is TRBJ2-7; weak D call: TRBD1 (5 bases). The germline CDR1 and CDR2 sequences are SEHNR and FQNEAQ (reference sequence). This CDR3 region has 14 residues. The CDR3 DNA follows: TGTGCCAGCAGCGTAGCAGGTCAGGGCTACGAGCAGTACTTC. Protein product: CASSVAGQGYEQYF.

This clonotype was seen a few times. This sequence joins TRBV6-6 and TRBJ1-5; possible D gene TRBD1, 5 bases. This CDR3 has 15 amino acids. V was clipped by 4 bases and J by 7 bases, with 17 bases between them. Germline V gene data show CDR1 as MNHNY and CDR2 as SVGAGI (reference sequence). CDR3 sequence: CASSSPGGVGQPQHF. For the CDR3, the DNA is TGTGCCAGCAGTTCCCCCGGAGGGGTTGGACAGCCCCAGCATTTT.

The chain joins TRBV5-1 to TRBJ2-7; no firm D call. V dropped 0 bases and J dropped 0 bases, with 10 bases sitting between them. From germline, CDR1 is SGHRS and CDR2 YFSETQ. The CDR3 is made up of 15 amino acids. Here the CDR3 reads CASSLAAAYSYEQYF. The CDR3 DNA is TGCGCCAGCAGCTTGGCGGCAGCGTACTCCTACGAGCAGTACTTC. Using reference TRBV5-1 and TRBJ2-7 for the parts outside the CDR3, the full variable domain is KAGVTQTPRYLIKTRGQQVTLSCSPISGHRSVSWYQQTPGQGLQFLFEYFSETQRNKGNFPGRFSGRQFSNSRSEMNVSTLELGDSALYLCASSLAAAYSYEQYFGPGTRLTVT.